This T cell receptor beta chain was sequenced for a study of shared clonotypes between healthy human individuals. TCRdb's table, derived via immunoSEQ multiplex PCR, lists solely in-frame clones and lacks some. The table has 600,000 to 750,000 clones, around 77% seen once. Notes on the study in general: All-four-donor shared clonotypes had higher generation probabilities than non-shared clonotypes did.

There are a few counts of this clone. Its target is not known. The germline CDR1 and CDR2 sequences are WNHNN and SYGVQD (reference sequence). The CDR3 length is 13 residues. Trimming shortened V by 3 bases and J by 6 bases, and 12 bases separated the two germline ends. The sequence was obtained from a woman in her twenties or thirties in good health. Sequencing used memory CD4+ T cells sorted from blood. Subset meaning: CD45RA-negative fraction. This chain connects TRBV10-1 to TRBJ2-7; tentatively, D is TRBD2 (5 bases). The CDR3 sequence: CASSEVGVLEQYF. CDR3 DNA: TGCGCCAGCAGTGAAGTGGGAGTCCTCGAGCAGTACTTC.